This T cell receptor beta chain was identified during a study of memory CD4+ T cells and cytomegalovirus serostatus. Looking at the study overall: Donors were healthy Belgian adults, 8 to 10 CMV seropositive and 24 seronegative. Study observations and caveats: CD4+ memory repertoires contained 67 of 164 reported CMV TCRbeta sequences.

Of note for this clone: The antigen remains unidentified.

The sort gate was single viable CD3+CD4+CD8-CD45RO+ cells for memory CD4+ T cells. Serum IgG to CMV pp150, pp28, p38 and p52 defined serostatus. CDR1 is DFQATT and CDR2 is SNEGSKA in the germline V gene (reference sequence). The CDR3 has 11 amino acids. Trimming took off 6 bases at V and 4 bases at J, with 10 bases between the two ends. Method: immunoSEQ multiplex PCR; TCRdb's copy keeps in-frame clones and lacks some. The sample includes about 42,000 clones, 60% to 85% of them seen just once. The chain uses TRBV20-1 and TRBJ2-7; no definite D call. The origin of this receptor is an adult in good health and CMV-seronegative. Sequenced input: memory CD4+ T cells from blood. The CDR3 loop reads CSARKNYEQYF. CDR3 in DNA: TGCAGTGCCCGTAAGAATTACGAGCAGTACTTC.